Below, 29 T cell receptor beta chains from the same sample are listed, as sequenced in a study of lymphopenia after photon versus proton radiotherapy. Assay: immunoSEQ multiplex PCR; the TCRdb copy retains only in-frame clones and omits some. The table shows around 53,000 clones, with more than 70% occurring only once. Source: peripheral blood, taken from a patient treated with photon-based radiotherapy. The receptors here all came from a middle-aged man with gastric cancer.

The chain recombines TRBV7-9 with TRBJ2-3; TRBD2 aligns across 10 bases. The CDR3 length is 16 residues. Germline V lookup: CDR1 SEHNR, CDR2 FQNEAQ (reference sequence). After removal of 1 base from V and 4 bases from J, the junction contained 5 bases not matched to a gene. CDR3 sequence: CASSLGTSGNADTQYF. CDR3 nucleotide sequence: TGTGCCAGCAGCTTAGGGACTAGCGGTAACGCAGATACGCAGTATTTT.

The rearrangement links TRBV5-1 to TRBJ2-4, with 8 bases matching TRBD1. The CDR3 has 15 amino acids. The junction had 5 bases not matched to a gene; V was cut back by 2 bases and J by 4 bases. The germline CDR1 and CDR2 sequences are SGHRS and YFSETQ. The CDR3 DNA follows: TGCGCCAGCAGCTTCCTGGACAGGGTGAAAAACATTCAGTACTTC. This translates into CASSFLDRVKNIQYF.

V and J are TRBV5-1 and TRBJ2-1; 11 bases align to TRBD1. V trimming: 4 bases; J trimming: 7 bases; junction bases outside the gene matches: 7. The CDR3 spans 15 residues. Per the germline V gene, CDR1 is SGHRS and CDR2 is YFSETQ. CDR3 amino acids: CASSGGDRGSNEQFF. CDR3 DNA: TGCGCCAGCAGCGGAGGGGACAGGGGGTCAAATGAGCAGTTCTTC.

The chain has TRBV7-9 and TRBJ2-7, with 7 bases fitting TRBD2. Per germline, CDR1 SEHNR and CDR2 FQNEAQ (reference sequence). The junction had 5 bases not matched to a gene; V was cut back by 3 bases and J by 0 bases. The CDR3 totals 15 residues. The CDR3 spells CASSLEREPSYEQYF. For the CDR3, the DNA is TGTGCCAGCAGCTTGGAGCGGGAACCCTCCTACGAGCAGTACTTC.

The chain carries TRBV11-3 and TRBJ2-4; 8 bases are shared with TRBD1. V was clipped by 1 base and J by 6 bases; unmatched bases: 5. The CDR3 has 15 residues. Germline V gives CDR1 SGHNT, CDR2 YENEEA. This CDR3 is CASSLGTGSLNIQYF. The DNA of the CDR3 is TGTGCCAGCAGCTTAGGGACAGGGTCCCTAAACATTCAGTACTTC.

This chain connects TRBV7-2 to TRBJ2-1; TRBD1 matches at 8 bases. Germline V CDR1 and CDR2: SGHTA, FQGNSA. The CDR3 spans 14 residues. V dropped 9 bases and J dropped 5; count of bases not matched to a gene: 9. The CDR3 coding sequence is TGTGCCAGTATGGGAGGACAGGGCAACAATGAGCAGTTCTTC. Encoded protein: CASMGGQGNNEQFF.

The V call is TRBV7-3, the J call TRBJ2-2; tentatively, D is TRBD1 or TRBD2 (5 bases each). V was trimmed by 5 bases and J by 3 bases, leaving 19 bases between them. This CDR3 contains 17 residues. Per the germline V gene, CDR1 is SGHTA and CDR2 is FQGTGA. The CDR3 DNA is TGTGCCAGCAGCCGAGAAACGGGGCCTTTGGACACCGGGGAGCTGTTTTTT. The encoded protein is CASSRETGPLDTGELFF.

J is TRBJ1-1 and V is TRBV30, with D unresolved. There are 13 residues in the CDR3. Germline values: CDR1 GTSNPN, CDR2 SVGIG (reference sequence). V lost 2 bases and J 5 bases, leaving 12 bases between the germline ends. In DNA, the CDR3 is TGTGCCTGGAGTCGGCAGGTAGGGACTGAAGCTTTCTTT. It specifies CAWSRQVGTEAFF.

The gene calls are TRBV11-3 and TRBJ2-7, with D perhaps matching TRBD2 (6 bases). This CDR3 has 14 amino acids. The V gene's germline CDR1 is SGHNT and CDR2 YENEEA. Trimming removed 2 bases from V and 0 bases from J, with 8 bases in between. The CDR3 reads CASSLRDFSYEQYF. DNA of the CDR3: TGTGCCAGCAGCTTACGGGACTTCTCCTACGAGCAGTACTTC.

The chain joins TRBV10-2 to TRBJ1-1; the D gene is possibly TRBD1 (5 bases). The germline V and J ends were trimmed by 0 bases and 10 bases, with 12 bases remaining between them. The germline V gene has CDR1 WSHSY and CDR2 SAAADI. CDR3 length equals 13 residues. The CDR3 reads CASSESRGRAAFF. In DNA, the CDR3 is TGCGCCAGCAGTGAGTCAAGGGGTCGAGCAGCTTTCTTT.

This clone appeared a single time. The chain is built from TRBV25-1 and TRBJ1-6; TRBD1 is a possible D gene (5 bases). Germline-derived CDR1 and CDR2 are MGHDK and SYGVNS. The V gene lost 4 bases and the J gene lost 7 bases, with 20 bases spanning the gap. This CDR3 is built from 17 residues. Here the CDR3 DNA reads TGTGCCAGCAGTGGAGGGGCAGGGCGCTATGGCAATTCACCCCTCCACTTT. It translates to CASSGGAGRYGNSPLHF.

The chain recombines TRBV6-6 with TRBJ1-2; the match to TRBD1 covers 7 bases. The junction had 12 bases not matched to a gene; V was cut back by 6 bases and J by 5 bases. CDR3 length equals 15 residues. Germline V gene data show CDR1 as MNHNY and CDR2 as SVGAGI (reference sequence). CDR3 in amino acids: CASRATGQAGYGYTF. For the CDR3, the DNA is TGTGCCAGCAGAGCAACCGGACAGGCCGGGTATGGCTACACCTTC.

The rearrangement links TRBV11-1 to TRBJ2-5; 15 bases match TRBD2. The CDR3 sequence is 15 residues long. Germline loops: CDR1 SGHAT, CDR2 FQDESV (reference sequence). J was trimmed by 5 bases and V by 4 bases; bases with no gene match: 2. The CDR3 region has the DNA TGTGCCAGCAGCTCCGGACTAGCGGGAGGGGAGACCCAGTACTTC. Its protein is CASSSGLAGGETQYF.

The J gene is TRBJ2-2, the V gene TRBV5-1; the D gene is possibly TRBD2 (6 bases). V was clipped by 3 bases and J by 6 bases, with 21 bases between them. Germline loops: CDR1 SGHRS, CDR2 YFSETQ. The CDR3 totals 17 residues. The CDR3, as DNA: TGCGCCAGCAGCTCCCTAGGCGGGGCTAAGACCTCCGGGGAGCTGTTTTTT. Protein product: CASSSLGGAKTSGELFF.

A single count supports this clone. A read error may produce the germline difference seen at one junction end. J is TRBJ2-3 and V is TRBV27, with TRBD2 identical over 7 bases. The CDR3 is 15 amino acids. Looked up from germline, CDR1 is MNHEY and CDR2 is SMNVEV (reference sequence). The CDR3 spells CASSLQRGSTDTQYF. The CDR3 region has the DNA TGTGCTAGCAGTCTTCAGCGGGGTAGTACAGATACGCAGTATTTT.

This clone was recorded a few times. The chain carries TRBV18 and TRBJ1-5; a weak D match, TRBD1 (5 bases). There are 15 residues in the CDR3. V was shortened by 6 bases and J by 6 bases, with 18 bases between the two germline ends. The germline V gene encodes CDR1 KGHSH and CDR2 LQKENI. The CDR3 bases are TGTGCCAGCTCTCAAGGGGCCCCAGGCGGTCAGCCCCAGCATTTT. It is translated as CASSQGAPGGQPQHF. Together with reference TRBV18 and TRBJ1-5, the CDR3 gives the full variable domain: NAGVMQNPRHLVRRRGQEARLRCSPMKGHSHVYWYRQLPEEGLKFMVYLQKENIIDESGMPKERFSAEFPKEGPSILRIQQVVRGDSAAYFCASSQGAPGGQPQHFGDGTRLSIL.

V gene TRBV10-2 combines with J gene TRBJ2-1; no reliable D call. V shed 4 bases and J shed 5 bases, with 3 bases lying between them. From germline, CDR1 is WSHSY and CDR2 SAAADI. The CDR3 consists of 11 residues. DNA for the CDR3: TGCGCCAGCAGTGTTCACAATGAGCAGTTCTTC. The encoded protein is CASSVHNEQFF.

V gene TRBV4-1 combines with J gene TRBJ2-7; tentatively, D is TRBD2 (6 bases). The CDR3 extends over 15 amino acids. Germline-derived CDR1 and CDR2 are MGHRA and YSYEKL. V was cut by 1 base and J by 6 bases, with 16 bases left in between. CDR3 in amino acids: CASSQGGLTYREQYF. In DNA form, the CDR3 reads TGCGCCAGCAGCCAAGGGGGACTTACTTACCGCGAGCAGTACTTC.

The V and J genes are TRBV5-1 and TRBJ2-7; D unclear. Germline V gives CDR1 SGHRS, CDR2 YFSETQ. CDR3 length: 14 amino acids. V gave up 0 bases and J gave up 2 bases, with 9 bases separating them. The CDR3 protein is CASSLAGQTYEQYF. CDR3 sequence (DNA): TGCGCCAGCAGCTTGGCCGGTCAGACCTACGAGCAGTACTTC.

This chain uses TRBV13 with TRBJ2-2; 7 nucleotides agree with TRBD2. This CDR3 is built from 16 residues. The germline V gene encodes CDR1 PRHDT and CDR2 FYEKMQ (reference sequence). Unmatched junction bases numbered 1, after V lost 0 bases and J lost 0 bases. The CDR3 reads CASSLGLAANTGELFF. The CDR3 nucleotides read TGTGCCAGCAGCTTAGGTCTAGCGGCGAACACCGGGGAGCTGTTTTTT.

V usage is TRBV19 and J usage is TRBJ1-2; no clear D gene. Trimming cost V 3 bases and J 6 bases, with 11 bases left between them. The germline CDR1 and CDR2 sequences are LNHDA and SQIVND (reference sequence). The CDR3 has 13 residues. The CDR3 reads CASSIQTIHGYTF. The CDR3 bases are TGTGCCAGTAGTATTCAAACGATTCATGGCTACACCTTC.

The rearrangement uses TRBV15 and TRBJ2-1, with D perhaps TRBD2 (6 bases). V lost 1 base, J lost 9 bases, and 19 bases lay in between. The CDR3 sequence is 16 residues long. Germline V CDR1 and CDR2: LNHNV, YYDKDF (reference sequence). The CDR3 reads CATSRGDSDHGGEQFF. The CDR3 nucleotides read TGTGCCACCAGCAGAGGGGACTCTGACCACGGGGGTGAGCAGTTCTTC. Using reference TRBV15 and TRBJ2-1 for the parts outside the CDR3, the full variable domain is DAMVIQNPRYQVTQFGKPVTLSCSQTLNHNVMYWYQQKSSQAPKLLFHYYDKDFNNEADTPDNFQSRRPNTSFCFLDIRSPGLGDTAMYLCATSRGDSDHGGEQFFGPGTRLTVL.

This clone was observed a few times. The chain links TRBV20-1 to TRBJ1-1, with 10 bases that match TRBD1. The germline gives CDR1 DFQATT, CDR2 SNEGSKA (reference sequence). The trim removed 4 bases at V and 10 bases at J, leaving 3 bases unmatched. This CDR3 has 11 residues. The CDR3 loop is CSATGQGVAFF. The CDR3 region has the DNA TGCAGTGCTACTGGACAGGGGGTAGCTTTCTTT.

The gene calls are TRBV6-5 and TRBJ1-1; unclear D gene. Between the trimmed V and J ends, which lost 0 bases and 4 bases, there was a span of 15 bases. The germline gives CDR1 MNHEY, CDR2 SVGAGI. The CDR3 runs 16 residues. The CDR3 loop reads CASSYSYQPLPTEAFF. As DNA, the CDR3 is TGTGCCAGCAGTTACTCTTACCAGCCGCTTCCCACTGAAGCTTTCTTT.

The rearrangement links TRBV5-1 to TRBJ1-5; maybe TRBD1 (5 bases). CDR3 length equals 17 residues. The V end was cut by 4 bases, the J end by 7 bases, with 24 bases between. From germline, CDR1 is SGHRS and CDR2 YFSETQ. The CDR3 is CASSLRVRGGGKQPQHF. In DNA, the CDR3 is TGCGCCAGCAGCCTGAGAGTACGGGGTGGGGGGAAACAGCCCCAGCATTTT.

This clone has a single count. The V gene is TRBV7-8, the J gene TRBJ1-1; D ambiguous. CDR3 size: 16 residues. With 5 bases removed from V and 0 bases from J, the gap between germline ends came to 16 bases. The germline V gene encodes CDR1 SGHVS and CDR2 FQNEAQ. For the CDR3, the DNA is TGTGCCAGCAGCCCCAGGCCCGTGACGGTGAACACTGAAGCTTTCTTT. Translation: CASSPRPVTVNTEAFF. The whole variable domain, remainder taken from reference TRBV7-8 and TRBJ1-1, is GAGVSQSPRYKVAKRGQDVALRCDPISGHVSLFWYQQALGQGPEFLTYFQNEAQLDKSGLPSDRFFAERPEGSVSTLKIQRTQQEDSAVYLCASSPRPVTVNTEAFFGQGTRLTVV.

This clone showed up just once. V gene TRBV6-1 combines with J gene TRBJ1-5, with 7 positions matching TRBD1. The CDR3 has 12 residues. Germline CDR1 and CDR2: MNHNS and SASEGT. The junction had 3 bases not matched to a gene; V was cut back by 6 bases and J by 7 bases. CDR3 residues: CASRTGVQPQHF. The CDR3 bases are TGTGCCAGCAGAACAGGGGTACAGCCCCAGCATTTT.

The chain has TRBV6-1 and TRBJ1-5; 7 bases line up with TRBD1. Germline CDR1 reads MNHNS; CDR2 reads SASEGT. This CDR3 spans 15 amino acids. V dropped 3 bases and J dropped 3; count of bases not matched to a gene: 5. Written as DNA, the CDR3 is TGTGCCAGCAGTGAGCCGGGACAGCCCAATCAGCCCCAGCATTTT. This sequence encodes CASSEPGQPNQPQHF.

The CDR3 nucleotides read TGTGCCAGCAGTGATCTTTACAATGAGCAGTTCTTC. Translating it yields CASSDLYNEQFF. This chain joins TRBV2 and TRBJ2-1; no clear D gene. With 3 bases removed from V and 4 bases from J, the gap between germline ends came to 4 bases. This CDR3 comprises 12 residues. Germline CDR1 reads SNHLY; CDR2 reads FYNNEI.